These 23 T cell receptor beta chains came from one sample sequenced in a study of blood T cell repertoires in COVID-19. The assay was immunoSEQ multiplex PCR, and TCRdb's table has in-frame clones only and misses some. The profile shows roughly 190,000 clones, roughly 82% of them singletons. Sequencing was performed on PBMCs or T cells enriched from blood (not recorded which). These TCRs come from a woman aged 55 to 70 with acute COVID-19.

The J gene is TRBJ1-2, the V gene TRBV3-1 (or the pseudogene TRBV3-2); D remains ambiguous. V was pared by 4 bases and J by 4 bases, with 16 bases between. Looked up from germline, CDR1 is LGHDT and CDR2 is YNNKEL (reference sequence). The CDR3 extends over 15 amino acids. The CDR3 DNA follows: TGTGCCAGCAGCCTCCGCGGAGGTACGGGCTATGGCTACACCTTC. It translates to CASSLRGGTGYGYTF.

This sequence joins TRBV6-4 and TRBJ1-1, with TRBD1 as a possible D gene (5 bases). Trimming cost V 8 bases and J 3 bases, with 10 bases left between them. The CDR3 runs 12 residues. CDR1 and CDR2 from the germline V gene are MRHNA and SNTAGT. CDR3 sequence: CASRGYDTEAFF. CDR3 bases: TGTGCCAGCCGGGGGTACGACACTGAAGCTTTCTTT.

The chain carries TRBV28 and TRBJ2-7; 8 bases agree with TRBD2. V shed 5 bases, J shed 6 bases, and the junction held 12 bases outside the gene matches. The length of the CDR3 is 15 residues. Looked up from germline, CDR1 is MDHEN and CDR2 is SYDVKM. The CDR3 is CASSPRGALSGEQYV. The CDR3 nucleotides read TGTGCCAGCAGTCCGCGGGGGGCTTTGAGTGGCGAGCAGTACGTC.

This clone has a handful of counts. CDR3 protein: CASSHRGSYEQYF. For the CDR3, the DNA is TGTGCCAGCAGCCACAGGGGTTCCTACGAGCAGTACTTC. V gene TRBV11-3 combines with J gene TRBJ2-7; TRBD1 agrees at 7 bases. Germline CDR1 and CDR2: SGHNT and YENEEA. V was pared by 5 bases and J by 1 base, with 2 bases of the junction left unmatched. CDR3 size: 13 residues. Full variable domain (rest looked up from reference TRBV11-3 and TRBJ2-7): EAGVVQSPRYKIIEKKQPVAFWCNPISGHNTLYWYLQNLGQGPELLIRYENEEAVDDSQLPKDRFSAERLKGVDSTLKIQPAELGDSAVYLCASSHRGSYEQYFGPGTRLTVT.

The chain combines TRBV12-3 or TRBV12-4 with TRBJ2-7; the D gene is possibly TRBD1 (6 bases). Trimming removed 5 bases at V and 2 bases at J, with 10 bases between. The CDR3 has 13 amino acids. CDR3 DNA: TGTGCCAGCAGTCGGACAGAGACCTACGAGCAGTACTTC. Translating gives CASSRTETYEQYF.

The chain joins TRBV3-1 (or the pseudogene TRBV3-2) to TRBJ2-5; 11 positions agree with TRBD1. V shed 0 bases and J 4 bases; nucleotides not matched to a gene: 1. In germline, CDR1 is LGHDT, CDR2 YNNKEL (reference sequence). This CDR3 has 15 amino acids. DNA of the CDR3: TGTGCCAGCAGCCAAGATGGGACAGGGGGAGAGACCCAGTACTTC. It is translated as CASSQDGTGGETQYF.

The DNA for the CDR3 is TGTGCCAGCAGCGCGGGGACGGCGAACACCGGGGAGCTGTTTTTT. Translation: CASSAGTANTGELFF. The chain is built from TRBV7-9 and TRBJ2-2; D perhaps matches TRBD2 (6 bases). Deletions cut 5 bases from V and 0 bases from J, with 10 bases between. The CDR3 is made up of 15 amino acids. Per the germline V gene, CDR1 is SEHNR and CDR2 is FQNEAQ (reference sequence).

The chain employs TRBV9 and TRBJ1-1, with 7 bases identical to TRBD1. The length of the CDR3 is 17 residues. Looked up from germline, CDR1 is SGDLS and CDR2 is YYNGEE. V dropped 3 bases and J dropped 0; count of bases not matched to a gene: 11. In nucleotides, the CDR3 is TGTGCCAGCAGCGCCGGTGGGACAGCTGCCCTGAACACTGAAGCTTTCTTT. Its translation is CASSAGGTAALNTEAFF.

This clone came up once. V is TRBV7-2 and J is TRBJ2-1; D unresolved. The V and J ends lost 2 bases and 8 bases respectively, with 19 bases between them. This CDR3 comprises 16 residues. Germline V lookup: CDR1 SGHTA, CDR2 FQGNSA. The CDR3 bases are TGTGCCAGCAGCTTACTCGGTTTCTCTACCGCGGATGAGCAGTTCTTC. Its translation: CASSLLGFSTADEQFF.

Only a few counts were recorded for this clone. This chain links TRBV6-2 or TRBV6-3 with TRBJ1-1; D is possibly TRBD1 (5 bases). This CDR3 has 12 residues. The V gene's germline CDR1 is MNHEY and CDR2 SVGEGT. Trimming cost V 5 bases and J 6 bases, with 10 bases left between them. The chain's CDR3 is CASSQGLSEAFF. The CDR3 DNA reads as TGTGCCAGCAGTCAGGGCCTCTCTGAAGCTTTCTTT.

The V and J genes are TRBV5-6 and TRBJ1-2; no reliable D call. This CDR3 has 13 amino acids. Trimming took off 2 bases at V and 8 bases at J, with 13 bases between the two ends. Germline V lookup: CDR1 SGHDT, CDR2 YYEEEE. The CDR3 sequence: CASSFGSRGGYTF. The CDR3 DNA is TGTGCCAGCAGCTTCGGCAGCCGCGGGGGCTACACCTTC.

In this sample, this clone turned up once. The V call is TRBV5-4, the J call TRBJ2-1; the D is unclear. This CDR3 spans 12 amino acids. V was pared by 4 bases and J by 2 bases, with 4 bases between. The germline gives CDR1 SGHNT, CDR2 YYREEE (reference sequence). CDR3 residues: CASSQTYNEQFF. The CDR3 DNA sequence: TGTGCCAGCAGCCAAACCTACAATGAGCAGTTCTTC.

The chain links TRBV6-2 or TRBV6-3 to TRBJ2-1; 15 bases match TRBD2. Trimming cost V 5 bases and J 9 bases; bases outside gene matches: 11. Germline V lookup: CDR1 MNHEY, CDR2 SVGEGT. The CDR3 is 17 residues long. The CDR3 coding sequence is TGTGCCAGCAGTCCCGGACTAGCGGGAGGGCCTTGGAGTGAGCAGTTCTTC. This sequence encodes CASSPGLAGGPWSEQFF.

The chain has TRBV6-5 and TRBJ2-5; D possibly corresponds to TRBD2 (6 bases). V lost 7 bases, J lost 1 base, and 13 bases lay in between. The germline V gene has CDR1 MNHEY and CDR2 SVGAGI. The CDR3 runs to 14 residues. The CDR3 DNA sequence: TGTGCCAGCAAGAGCGGGTGGGGCCAAGAGACCCAGTACTTC. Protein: CASKSGWGQETQYF.

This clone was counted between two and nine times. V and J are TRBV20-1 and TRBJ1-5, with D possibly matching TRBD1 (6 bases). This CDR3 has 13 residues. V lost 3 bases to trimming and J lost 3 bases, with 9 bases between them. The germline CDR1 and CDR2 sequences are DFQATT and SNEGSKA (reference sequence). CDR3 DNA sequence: TGCAGTGCTAGTACAGGGACCAATCAGCCCCAGCATTTT. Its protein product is CSASTGTNQPQHF.

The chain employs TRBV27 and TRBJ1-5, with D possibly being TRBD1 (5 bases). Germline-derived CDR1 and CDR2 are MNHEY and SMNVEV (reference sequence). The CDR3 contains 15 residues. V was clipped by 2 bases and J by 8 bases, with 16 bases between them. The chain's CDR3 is CASSLRGLAGKPQHF. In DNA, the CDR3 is TGTGCCAGCAGTTTAAGGGGTCTCGCGGGAAAGCCCCAGCATTTT.

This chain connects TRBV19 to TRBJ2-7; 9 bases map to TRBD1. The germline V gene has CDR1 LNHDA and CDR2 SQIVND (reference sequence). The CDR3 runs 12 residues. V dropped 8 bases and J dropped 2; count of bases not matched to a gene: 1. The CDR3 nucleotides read TGTGCCAGTGGGACAGGGACCTACGAGCAGTACTTC. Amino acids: CASGTGTYEQYF.

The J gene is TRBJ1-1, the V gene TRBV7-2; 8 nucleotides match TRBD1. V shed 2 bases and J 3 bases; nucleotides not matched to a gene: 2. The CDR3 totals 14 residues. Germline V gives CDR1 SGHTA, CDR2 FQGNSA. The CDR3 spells CASSLQGADTEAFF. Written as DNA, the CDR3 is TGTGCCAGCAGCTTACAGGGGGCGGACACTGAAGCTTTCTTT.

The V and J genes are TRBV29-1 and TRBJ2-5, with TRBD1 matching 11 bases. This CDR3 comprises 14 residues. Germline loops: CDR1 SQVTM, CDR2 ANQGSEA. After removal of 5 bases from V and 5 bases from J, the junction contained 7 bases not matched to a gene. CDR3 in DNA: TGCAGCGTTAGGACAGGGGGCTTTGGGGAGACCCAGTACTTC. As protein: CSVRTGGFGETQYF.

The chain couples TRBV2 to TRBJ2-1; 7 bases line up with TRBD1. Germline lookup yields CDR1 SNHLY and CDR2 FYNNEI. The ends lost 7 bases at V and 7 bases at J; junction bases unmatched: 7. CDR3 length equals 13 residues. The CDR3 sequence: CASIRDSGNEQFF. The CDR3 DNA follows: TGTGCCAGCATAAGGGACAGTGGGAATGAGCAGTTCTTC. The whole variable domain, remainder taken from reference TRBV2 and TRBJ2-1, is EPEVTQTPSHQVTQMGQEVILRCVPISNHLYFYWYRQILGQKVEFLVSFYNNEISEKSEIFDDQFSVERPDGSNFTLKIRSTKLEDSAMYFCASIRDSGNEQFFGPGTRLTVL.

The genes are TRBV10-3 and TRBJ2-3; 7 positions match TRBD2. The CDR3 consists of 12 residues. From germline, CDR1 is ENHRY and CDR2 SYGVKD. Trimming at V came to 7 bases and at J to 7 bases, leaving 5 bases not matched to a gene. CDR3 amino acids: CAIIGGGYTQYF. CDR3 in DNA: TGTGCCATCATCGGGGGAGGGTATACGCAGTATTTT.

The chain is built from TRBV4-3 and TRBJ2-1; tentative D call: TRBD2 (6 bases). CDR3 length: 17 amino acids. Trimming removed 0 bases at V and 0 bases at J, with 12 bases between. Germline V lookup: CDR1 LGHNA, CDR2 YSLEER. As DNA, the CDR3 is TGCGCCAGCAGCCAAGATTGGGCGGGGAGCTCCTACAATGAGCAGTTCTTC. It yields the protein CASSQDWAGSSYNEQFF.

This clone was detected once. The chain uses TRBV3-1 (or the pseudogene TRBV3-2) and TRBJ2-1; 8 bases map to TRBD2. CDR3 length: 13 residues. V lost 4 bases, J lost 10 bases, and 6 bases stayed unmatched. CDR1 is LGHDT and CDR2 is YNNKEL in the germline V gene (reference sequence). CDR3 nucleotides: TGTGCCAGCAGCCTGATGACTAGCGTGGAGCAGTTCTTC. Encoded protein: CASSLMTSVEQFF.